The table lists the clone carrying this TCR beta chain with many counts. Its antigen is unknown. Time point denoted: sample taken at primary tumor resection. Tumor, nontumor lung or frozen PBMC supplied whole RNA that was sequenced unsorted. The sample belongs to a study of spatial heterogeneity in lung cancer. Germline CDR1 LGHDT, CDR2 YNNKEL (reference sequence). With 1 base clipped from V and 4 bases from J, the junction kept 16 bases outside the gene matches. The CDR3 contains 18 residues. Study-level results: Ubiquitous expanded tumor TCRs appeared in blood more at resection than follow-up.

TCRdb reprocessed the 5' RACE reads via MiXCR and lists one record per CDR3 protein. The table shows approximately 24,000 distinct CDR3 sequences, with about 4.5% occurring only once. The sequence came from a male donor with early-stage non-small cell lung cancer. The V gene is TRBV3-1, the J gene TRBJ2-7, with 7 bases matching TRBD2. The sample in question was PBMCs, obtained at surgery. CDR3: CASSQVGSSVGSGYEQYF. The CDR3 nucleotides read TGTGCCAGCAGCCAAGTAGGTAGTTCTGTGGGTAGCGGGTACGAGCAGTACTTC.